The 27 T cell receptor beta chains presented below share a single source sample, sequenced in a study of T cells in Graves' hyperthyroidism and ophthalmopathy. TCR beta CDR3 sequences were amplified from RNA transcripts. HTBI primers were the set used in a first-round RT-PCR of the TCR CDR3. MiXCR was run by TCRdb on the multiplex PCR reads, yielding one entry per CDR3 protein. The data show about 580,000 distinct CDR3 sequences, more than 45% seen once. The sequenced sample was peripheral blood or thyroid tissue (not recorded which). These receptors all stem from a woman aged 18-29 years with Graves' hyperthyroidism.

This sequence joins TRBV10-3 and TRBJ1-3; D is undetermined. CDR3 length: 15 amino acids. CDR1 and CDR2 from the germline V gene are ENHRY and SYGVKD. The V end was cut by 3 bases, the J end by 4 bases, with 13 bases between. The CDR3, as DNA: TGTGCCATCAGTGAAAGCGGGCGATTCGGAAACACCATATATTTT. Translated: CAISESGRFGNTIYF.

In regard to this clonotype: The conserved phenylalanine or tryptophan normally closing the CDR3 is absent here, so this likely arose from a read error. Because the CDR3's place on the DNA is in doubt, the DNA is left out and the CDR3 is given as listed by TCRdb. V gene TRBV19 combines with J gene TRBJ1-1. From germline, CDR1 is LNHDA and CDR2 SQIVND (reference sequence). Counting both end residues, the CDR3 totals 9 amino acids. CDR3 protein: CASRGTANY.

The rearrangement uses TRBV29-1 and TRBJ1-1; TRBD1 matches at 7 bases. This CDR3 has 16 amino acids. CDR1 is SQVTM, CDR2 ANQGSEA, per germline. The ends lost 8 bases at V and 0 bases at J; junction bases unmatched: 15. The CDR3, as DNA: TGCAGCAGTTACGACAGGGACGGATCTATGAACACTGAAGCTTTCTTT. Its protein product is CSSYDRDGSMNTEAFF.

This chain joins TRBV7-9 and TRBJ1-4; the match to TRBD1 covers 12 bases. The CDR3 spans 17 residues. V was pared by 5 bases and J by 5 bases, with 9 bases of the junction left unmatched. Germline V gene sequence: CDR1 SEHNR, CDR2 FQNEAQ (reference sequence). The CDR3 protein is CASSGSGTGGENEKLFF. CDR3 coding DNA: TGTGCCAGCAGCGGCTCCGGGACAGGGGGCGAAAATGAAAAACTGTTTTTT.

The J gene is TRBJ1-2, the V gene TRBV14, with TRBD1 matching 8 bases. V shed 4 bases and J 4 bases; nucleotides not matched to a gene: 5. Germline V gives CDR1 SGHDN, CDR2 FVKESK. CDR3 length: 14 residues. The CDR3 coding sequence is TGTGCCAGCAGCCGGACAGGGTCGACCTATGGCTACACCTTC. It yields the protein CASSRTGSTYGYTF.

There are many counts of this clonotype. The chain is built from TRBV5-5 and TRBJ1-1; D gene uncertain. V was shortened by 3 bases and J by 4 bases, with 13 bases between the two germline ends. Germline V gene lookup returns CDR1 SGHKS and CDR2 YYEKEE (reference sequence). This CDR3 is 14 amino acids long. CDR3 in DNA: TGTGCCAGCAGCTCCTCTTACCGGGGCACTGAAGCTTTCTTT. Translating gives CASSSSYRGTEAFF.

This chain joins TRBV19 and TRBJ2-1, with D possibly being TRBD1 (5 bases). The germline V gene encodes CDR1 LNHDA and CDR2 SQIVND (reference sequence). V lost 7 bases and J lost 5, with 12 bases in between. There are 13 residues in the CDR3. CDR3 sequence reads: CASKGFNHNEQFF. The DNA for the CDR3 is TGTGCCAGTAAGGGGTTTAACCACAATGAGCAGTTCTTC.

This chain joins TRBV10-3 and TRBJ1-5; D not resolved. This CDR3 has 10 amino acids. V dropped 3 bases and J dropped 10 bases, with 4 bases sitting between them. The germline CDR1 and CDR2 sequences are ENHRY and SYGVKD. CDR3 DNA: TGTGCCATCAGTGATGGCCCCCAGCATTTT. As protein: CAISDGPQHF.

This clonotype was picked up a small number of times. The CDR3 is CASSRQGTTEAFF. The DNA of the CDR3 is TGTGCCAGCAGTCGACAGGGGACCACTGAAGCTTTCTTT. The chain has TRBV7-2 and TRBJ1-1; TRBD1 agrees at 8 bases. The CDR3 contains 13 residues. CDR1 is SGHTA, CDR2 FQGNSA, per germline. The ends lost 6 bases at V and 4 bases at J; junction bases unmatched: 4.

The chain carries TRBV2 and TRBJ1-1, with a possible D match to TRBD1 (6 bases). V was pared by 6 bases and J by 3 bases, with 14 bases between. Germline V CDR1 and CDR2: SNHLY, FYNNEI. The CDR3 runs to 14 residues. DNA for the CDR3: TGTGCCAGCAGAACGGGGGCCTGGTACACTGAAGCTTTCTTT. It specifies CASRTGAWYTEAFF.

This clonotype occurred many times. The V and J genes are TRBV11-3 and TRBJ2-7; TRBD1 is a possible D gene (5 bases). The CDR3 spans 13 residues. CDR1 is SGHNT and CDR2 is YENEEA in the germline V gene. The ends were cut back, 5 bases at V and 4 bases at J, with 12 bases in the middle. The CDR3 sequence: CASSPQELYEQYF. DNA of the CDR3: TGTGCCAGCAGCCCACAGGAATTATACGAGCAGTACTTC.

The CDR3 here is CASSVDYGRGYEQYF. The DNA for the CDR3 is TGTGCCAGCAGCGTAGACTACGGGAGAGGGTACGAGCAGTACTTC. The rearrangement links TRBV9 to TRBJ2-7; D may be TRBD2 (6 bases). The CDR3 covers 15 residues. Trimming cost V 0 bases and J 4 bases, with 14 bases left between them. Germline V gives CDR1 SGDLS, CDR2 YYNGEE.

Points on this clonotype: Germline is not matched at one junction end, which may reflect a read error. This chain uses TRBV20-1 with TRBJ2-5; tentative D call: TRBD2 (6 bases). Germline CDR1 is DFQATT and CDR2 is SNEGSKA (reference sequence). The CDR3 is made up of 14 amino acids. CDR3 residues: CSARDPQGEVTPNF. The DNA of the CDR3 is TGCAGTGCTAGAGATCCGCAAGGGGAGGTGACCCCGAACTTC.

This clonotype was seen more than once but under ten times. The rearrangement links TRBV6-1 to TRBJ2-7; D unclear. Germline assignment: CDR1 MNHNS and CDR2 SASEGT. The CDR3 is 16 amino acids. Trimming pared 6 bases from V and 1 base from J, leaving 19 bases between. CDR3 amino acids: CASRQVKFWGSYEQYF. The CDR3 DNA follows: TGTGCCAGCAGGCAAGTGAAGTTCTGGGGATCCTACGAGCAGTACTTC.

This clonotype was observed a few times. The chain joins TRBV20-1 to TRBJ2-7; D ambiguous. The CDR3 has 13 residues. Trimming cost V 1 base and J 6 bases, with 13 bases left between them. Germline lookup yields CDR1 DFQATT and CDR2 SNEGSKA (reference sequence). This CDR3 reads CSARGDRASEQYF. CDR3 coding DNA: TGCAGTGCTAGAGGCGACCGGGCCAGCGAGCAGTACTTC.

Ten or more counts support this clonotype. The J gene is TRBJ2-5, the V gene TRBV12-3 or TRBV12-4; TRBD2 aligns across 7 bases. Losses at the gene ends were 0 bases for V and 5 bases for J; bases not matched to a gene: 9. The CDR3 sequence is 16 residues long. This CDR3 is CASSLAHGLVGETQYF. In DNA, the CDR3 is TGTGCCAGCAGTTTAGCGCACGGACTAGTCGGCGAGACCCAGTACTTC.

On this clonotype itself: The final CDR3 position lacks the conserved phenylalanine or tryptophan, pointing to a likely read error. The limits of the CDR3 on the DNA are not certain, so only TCRdb's listed CDR3 is given. V is TRBV15 and J is TRBJ2-7; TRBD2 is the table's D call and was not checked against the DNA. The CDR3 comprises 11 residues, both ends counted. Germline lookup yields CDR1 LNHNV and CDR2 YYDKDF (reference sequence). CDR3 sequence: CATKFGGRANT.

The chain couples TRBV20-1 to TRBJ2-5; 11 bases map to TRBD1. This CDR3 contains 16 residues. Trimming took 0 bases from V and 2 from J; bases not matched to a gene: 5. CDR1 is DFQATT, CDR2 SNEGSKA, per germline (reference sequence). Written as DNA, the CDR3 is TGCAGTGCTAGAGATGGGGGGACAGGGGGACAAGAGACCCAGTACTTC. This sequence encodes CSARDGGTGGQETQYF.

The chain has TRBV6-2 or TRBV6-3 and TRBJ2-2, with TRBD2 identical over 9 bases. Trimming took 1 base from V and 6 from J; bases not matched to a gene: 6. The germline V gene encodes CDR1 MNHEY and CDR2 SVGEGT. The CDR3 contains 16 residues. CDR3 coding DNA: TGTGCCAGCAGTTACTTCTCTAGCGGGATGCCCGGGGAGCTGTTTTTT. Amino acid sequence: CASSYFSSGMPGELFF.

Many counts were recorded for this clonotype. This chain links TRBV5-1 with TRBJ2-7; D remains unclear. The length of the CDR3 is 15 residues. Germline V CDR1 and CDR2: SGHRS, YFSETQ. Trimming took 4 bases from V and 1 from J, leaving 15 bases between them. The CDR3 coding sequence is TGCGCCAGCAGCGAGAGGTCGGTAGGGTCCTACGAGCAGTACTTC. Its protein is CASSERSVGSYEQYF.

The chain combines TRBV2 with TRBJ2-7; 7 nucleotides line up with TRBD2. The CDR3 runs to 16 residues. Germline V lookup: CDR1 SNHLY, CDR2 FYNNEI. After removal of 1 base from V and 4 bases from J, the junction contained 10 bases not matched to a gene. Here the CDR3 DNA reads TGTGCCAGCAGTGAAGGGGCTAGCGGTCCTTCGTACGAGCAGTACTTC. Its protein product is CASSEGASGPSYEQYF.

This clonotype came up a few times. The J gene is TRBJ2-7, the V gene TRBV27; the match to TRBD1 covers 9 bases. The CDR3 extends over 18 amino acids. J lost 5 bases, V lost 0 bases, and 14 bases had no gene match. Germline CDR1 and CDR2: MNHEY and SMNVEV (reference sequence). The CDR3 protein is CASSLSPPGGTGLDEQYF. DNA for the CDR3: TGTGCCAGCAGTTTATCTCCCCCCGGCGGGACAGGGCTAGACGAGCAGTACTTC.

This clonotype was seen at least ten times. The chain uses TRBV19 and TRBJ2-5; D may be TRBD1 (6 bases). The germline V gene has CDR1 LNHDA and CDR2 SQIVND (reference sequence). Between the trimmed V and J ends, which lost 2 bases and 2 bases, there was a span of 6 bases. The length of the CDR3 is 13 residues. The CDR3 protein is CASSIQGQETQYF. The CDR3 DNA follows: TGTGCCAGTAGTATACAGGGGCAAGAGACCCAGTACTTC.

The genes are TRBV10-3 and TRBJ1-6, with D possibly TRBD1 on 5 matching bases. The CDR3 runs 14 residues. Looked up from germline, CDR1 is ENHRY and CDR2 is SYGVKD. V dropped 6 bases and J dropped 4 bases, with 10 bases sitting between them. CDR3 in amino acids: CAIRPGQYNSPLHF. The CDR3 DNA sequence: TGTGCCATCAGGCCGGGGCAATATAATTCACCCCTCCACTTT.

This clonotype was seen only a few times. The rearrangement uses TRBV7-9 and TRBJ1-2; D call uncertain. CDR1 is SEHNR and CDR2 is FQNEAQ in the germline V gene (reference sequence). V lost 0 bases and J lost 4, with 9 bases in between. The CDR3 consists of 14 residues. In DNA, the CDR3 is TGTGCCAGCAGCTTAGCCGGAGACGGCTATGGCTACACCTTC. It translates to CASSLAGDGYGYTF.

A single count supports this clonotype. The chain carries TRBV25-1 and TRBJ2-7, with TRBD2 matching 7 bases. This CDR3 contains 16 residues. Germline V CDR1 and CDR2: MGHDK, SYGVNS. The V gene end was trimmed by 2 bases and the J gene end by 6 bases; junction bases not matched to a gene: 13. DNA of the CDR3: TGTGCCAGCAGTGAAGGGGCTAGCGGAACCCTGGGCGAGCAGTACTTC. Amino acids: CASSEGASGTLGEQYF.

In this sample, this clonotype turned up many times. The chain joins TRBV20-1 to TRBJ1-1, with 9 bases aligning to TRBD1. V dropped 0 bases and J dropped 0; count of bases not matched to a gene: 8. CDR3 size: 17 residues. Germline CDR1 and CDR2: DFQATT and SNEGSKA (reference sequence). The DNA of the CDR3 is TGCAGTGCTAGAGATGAGAGACAGGGGGATATGAACACTGAAGCTTTCTTT. Translated, it gives CSARDERQGDMNTEAFF.